This TCR beta chain was recorded in a study of cytomegalovirus exposure and HLA in healthy donors. The study ran its PCR with 60 Vbeta and 13 Jbeta primers. The protocol was immunoSEQ multiplex PCR, while the TCRdb copy is restricted to in-frame clones and leaves out a portion. The table shows roughly 140,000 clones, with 80% occurring only once. The TCR comes from a man between 40 and 49 years old in good health and CMV-seronegative. Sequenced: PBMCs.

The CDR3 region has the DNA TGTGCCAGCATTAGACAGGGGGCTGGGAATCAGCCCCAGCATTTT. This sequence encodes CASIRQGAGNQPQHF. This rearrangement joins TRBV2 to TRBJ1-5; 10 nucleotides agree with TRBD1. The V gene end was trimmed by 7 bases and the J gene end by 4 bases; junction bases not matched to a gene: 7. From germline, CDR1 is SNHLY and CDR2 FYNNEI. The CDR3 loop spans 15 amino acids.